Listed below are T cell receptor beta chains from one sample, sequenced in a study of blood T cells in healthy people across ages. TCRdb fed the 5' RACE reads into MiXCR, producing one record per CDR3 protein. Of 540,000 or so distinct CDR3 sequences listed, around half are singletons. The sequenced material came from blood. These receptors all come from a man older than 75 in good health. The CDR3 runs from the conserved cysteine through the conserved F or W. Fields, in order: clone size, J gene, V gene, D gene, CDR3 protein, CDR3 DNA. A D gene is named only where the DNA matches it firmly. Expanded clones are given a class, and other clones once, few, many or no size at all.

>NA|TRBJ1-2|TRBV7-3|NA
CASSLRGQEGYTF
TGTGCCAGCAGCTTAAGGGGGCAGGAGGGCTACACCTTC
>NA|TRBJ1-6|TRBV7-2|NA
CASSLQQGSPLHF
TGTGCCAGCAGCTTACAACAGGGATCACCCCTCCACTTT
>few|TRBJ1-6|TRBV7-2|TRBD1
CASSRDSFADSPLHF
TGTGCCAGCAGCCGGGACAGTTTTGCCGATTCACCCCTCCACTTT
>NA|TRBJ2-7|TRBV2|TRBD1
CASMDRGGEQYF
TGTGCCAGCATGGACAGGGGAGGCGAGCAGTACTTC
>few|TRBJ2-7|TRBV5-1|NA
CASSFGRPGEQYF
TGCGCCAGCAGCTTCGGTCGCCCTGGGGAGCAGTACTTC
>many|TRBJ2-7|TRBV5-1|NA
CASSSDSSADEQYF
TGCGCCAGCAGCTCGGACAGCTCCGCCGACGAGCAGTACTTC
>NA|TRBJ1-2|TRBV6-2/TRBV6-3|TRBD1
CASSRDRAGYGYTF
TGTGCCAGCAGTCGGGACAGGGCCGGCTATGGCTACACCTTC
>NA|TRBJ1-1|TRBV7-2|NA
CASSRRLDTEAFF
TGTGCCAGCAGCCGTCGCTTGGACACTGAAGCTTTCTTT
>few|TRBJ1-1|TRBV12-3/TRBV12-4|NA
CASSLEGAGNTEAFF
TGTGCCAGCAGTTTAGAAGGGGCCGGGAACACTGAAGCTTTCTTT
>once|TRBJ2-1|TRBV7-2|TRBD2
CASSLAVLAGASSYNEQFF
TGTGCCAGCAGCTTAGCCGTCCTAGCGGGGGCGAGCTCCTACAATGAGCAGTTCTTC
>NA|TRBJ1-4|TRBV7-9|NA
CASSGGYEKLFF
TGTGCCAGCAGTGGGGGTTATGAAAAACTGTTTTTT
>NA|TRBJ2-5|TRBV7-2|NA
CASSLDWNQETQYF
TGTGCCAGCAGCCTGGACTGGAACCAAGAGACCCAGTACTTC
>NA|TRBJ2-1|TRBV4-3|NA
CASSQSVDYNEQFF
TGCGCCAGCAGCCAATCTGTGGACTACAATGAGCAGTTCTTC
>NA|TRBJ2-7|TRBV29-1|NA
CSAQLSGARGQYF
TGCAGCGCCCAACTCTCGGGGGCACGGGGGCAGTACTTC
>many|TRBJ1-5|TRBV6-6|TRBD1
CASSGQRNQPQHF
TGTGCCAGCTCGGGACAGCGCAATCAGCCCCAGCATTTT
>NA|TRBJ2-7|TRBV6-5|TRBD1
CASSDNYRGYEQYF
TGTGCCAGCAGTGACAACTACAGGGGATACGAGCAGTACTTC
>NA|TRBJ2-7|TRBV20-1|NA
CSARDQRNEQYF
TGCAGTGCTAGAGATCAACGGAATGAGCAGTACTTC
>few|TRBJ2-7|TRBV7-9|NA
CASSRRGVSYEQYF
TGTGCCAGCAGTCGCAGGGGAGTCTCCTACGAGCAGTACTTC
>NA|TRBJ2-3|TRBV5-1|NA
CASSLLQAGHGTDAQYF
TGCGCCAGCAGCTTGTTGCAAGCGGGCCACGGCACAGATGCGCAGTATTTT
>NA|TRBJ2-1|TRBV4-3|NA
CASSQETGQYNEQLF
TGCGCCAGCAGCCAAGAGACGGGGCAATACAATGAGCAGCTCTTC
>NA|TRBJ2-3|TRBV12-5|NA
CASGLFTSSTDTQYF
TGTGCTAGTGGTTTGTTTACCTCTAGCACAGATACGCAGTATTTT
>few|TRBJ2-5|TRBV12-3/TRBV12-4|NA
CASSSNLETQYF
TGTGCCAGCAGCTCAAATCTAGAGACCCAGTACTTC
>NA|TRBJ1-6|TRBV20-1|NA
CRAAGLSSYNSPLHF
TGCAGGGCTGCGGGGCTTAGCTCCTATAATTCACCCCTCCACTTT
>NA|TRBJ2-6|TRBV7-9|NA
CASSSLGSSTLGANVLTF
TGTGCCAGCAGCTCTTTGGGCAGTAGTACATTAGGGGCCAACGTCCTGACTTTC
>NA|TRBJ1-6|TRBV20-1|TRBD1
CSARSGVQGGLSPLHF
TGCAGTGCTAGATCAGGGGTACAGGGGGGCCTATCACCCCTCCACTTT
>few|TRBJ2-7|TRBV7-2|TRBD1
CASRGQGVYEQYF
TGTGCCAGCAGGGGACAGGGGGTCTACGAGCAGTACTTC
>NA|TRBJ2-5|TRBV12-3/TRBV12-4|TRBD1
CASSLDRRETQYF
TGTGCCAGCAGTTTGGACAGGAGGGAGACCCAGTACTTC
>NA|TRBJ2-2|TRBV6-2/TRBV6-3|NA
CASSYSGRTNTGELFF
TGTGCCAGCAGTTATTCAGGTAGAACGAACACCGGGGAGCTGTTTTTT